What follows describes a single TCR beta chain. The antigen remains unidentified. The data belong to a study of cytomegalovirus exposure and HLA in healthy donors. Across the whole study: A prior analysis found around 110 million unique TCR beta sequences from 170 million or so T cells.

General study points: Accurate HLA-A and HLA-B prediction from TCR beta sequences was reported for most subjects.

Both 60 Vbeta primers and 13 Jbeta primers went into the PCR. Clones were read by immunoSEQ multiplex PCR, and TCRdb kept only the in-frame ones, dropping some. The sample has 100,000 or so clones; under 85% are singletons. The TCR originated in a man in his forties in good health and CMV-seronegative. The source material was PBMCs.

CDR3 nucleotides: TGCGCCAGCAGCCAATTGGGGGGGATGAACACTGAAGCTTTCTTT. Translated: CASSQLGGMNTEAFF. This rearrangement joins TRBV4-3 to TRBJ1-1, with D possibly TRBD1 on 5 matching bases. V lost 2 bases and J 0 bases, leaving 10 bases between the germline ends. Germline-derived CDR1 and CDR2 are LGHNA and YSLEER. This CDR3 region has 15 residues.